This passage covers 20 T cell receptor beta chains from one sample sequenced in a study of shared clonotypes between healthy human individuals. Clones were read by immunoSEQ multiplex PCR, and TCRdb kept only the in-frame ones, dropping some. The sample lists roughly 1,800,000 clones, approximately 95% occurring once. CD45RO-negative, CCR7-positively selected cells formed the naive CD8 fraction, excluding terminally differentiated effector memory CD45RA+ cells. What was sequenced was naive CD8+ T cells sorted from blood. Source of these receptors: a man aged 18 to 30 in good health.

CDR3 sequence reads: CATSTGQGTDTQYF. The CDR3 DNA is TGTGCCACCAGCACCGGACAGGGCACAGATACGCAGTATTTT. V gene TRBV15 combines with J gene TRBJ2-3; 7 bases are shared with TRBD1. Germline V CDR1 and CDR2: LNHNV, YYDKDF (reference sequence). V shed 4 bases and J 1 base; nucleotides not matched to a gene: 2. The length of the CDR3 is 14 residues.

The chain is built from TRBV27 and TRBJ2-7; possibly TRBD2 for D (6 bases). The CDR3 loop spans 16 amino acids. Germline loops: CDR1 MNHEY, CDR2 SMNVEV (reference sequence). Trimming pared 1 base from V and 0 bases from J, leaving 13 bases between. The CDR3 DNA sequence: TGTGCCAGCAGTTTATTCGGTCGCGGGGTCTCCTACGAGCAGTACTTC. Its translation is CASSLFGRGVSYEQYF.

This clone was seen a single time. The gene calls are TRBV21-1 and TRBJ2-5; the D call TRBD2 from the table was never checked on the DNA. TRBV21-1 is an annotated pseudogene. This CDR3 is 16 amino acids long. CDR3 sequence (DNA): TGTGCCAGCAGCCCTGGGACTAGCGGGAGATGGGAGACCCAGTACTTC. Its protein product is CASSPGTSGRWETQYF.

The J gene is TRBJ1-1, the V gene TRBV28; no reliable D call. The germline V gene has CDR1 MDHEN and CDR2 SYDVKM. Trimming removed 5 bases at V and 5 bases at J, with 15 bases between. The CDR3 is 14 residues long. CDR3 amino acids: CASSPLWGGTEAFF. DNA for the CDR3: TGTGCCAGCAGTCCCCTATGGGGAGGGACTGAAGCTTTCTTT.

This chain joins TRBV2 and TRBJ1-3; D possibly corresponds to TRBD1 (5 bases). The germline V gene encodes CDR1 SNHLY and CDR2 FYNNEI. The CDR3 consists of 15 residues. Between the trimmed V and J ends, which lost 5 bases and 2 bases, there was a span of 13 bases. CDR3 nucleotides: TGTGCCAGCAGTCTGGACAAAGGGCCTGGAAACACCATATATTTT. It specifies CASSLDKGPGNTIYF.

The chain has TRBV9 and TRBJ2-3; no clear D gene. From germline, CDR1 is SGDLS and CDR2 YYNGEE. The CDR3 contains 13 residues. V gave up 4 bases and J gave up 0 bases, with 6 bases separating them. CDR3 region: CASSIISTDTQYF. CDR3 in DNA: TGTGCCAGCAGCATAATTAGCACAGATACGCAGTATTTT.

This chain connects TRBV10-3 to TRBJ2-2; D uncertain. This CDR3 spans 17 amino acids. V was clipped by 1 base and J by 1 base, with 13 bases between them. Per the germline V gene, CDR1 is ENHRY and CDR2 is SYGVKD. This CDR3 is CAISEFGRSLNTGELFF. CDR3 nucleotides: TGTGCCATCAGTGAGTTTGGACGGTCGCTGAACACCGGGGAGCTGTTTTTT.

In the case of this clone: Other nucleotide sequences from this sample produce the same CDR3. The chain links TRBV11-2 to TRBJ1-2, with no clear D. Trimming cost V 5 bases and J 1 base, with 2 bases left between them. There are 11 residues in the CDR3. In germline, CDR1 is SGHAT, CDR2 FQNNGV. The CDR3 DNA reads TGTGCCAGCAGCGATAACTATGGCTACACCTTC. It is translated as CASSDNYGYTF.

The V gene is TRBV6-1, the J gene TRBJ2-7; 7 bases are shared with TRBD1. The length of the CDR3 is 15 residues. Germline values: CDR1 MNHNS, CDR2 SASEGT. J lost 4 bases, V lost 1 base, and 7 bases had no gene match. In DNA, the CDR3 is TGTGCCAGCAGTGAAGGACAGGGCCTCGGGTACGAGCAGTACTTC. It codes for CASSEGQGLGYEQYF.

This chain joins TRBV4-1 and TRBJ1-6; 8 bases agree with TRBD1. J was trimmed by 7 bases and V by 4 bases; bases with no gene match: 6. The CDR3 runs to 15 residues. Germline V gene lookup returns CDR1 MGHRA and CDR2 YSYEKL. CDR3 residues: CASSPGQGVNSPLHF. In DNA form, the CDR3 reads TGCGCCAGCAGCCCAGGACAGGGAGTGAATTCACCCCTCCACTTT.

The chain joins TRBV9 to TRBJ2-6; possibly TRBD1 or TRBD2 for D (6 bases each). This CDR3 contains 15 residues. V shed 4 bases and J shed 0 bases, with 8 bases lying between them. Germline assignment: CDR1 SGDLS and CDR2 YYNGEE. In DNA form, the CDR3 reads TGTGCCAGCAGCAAGGGGGGCTCTGGGGCCAACGTCCTGACTTTC. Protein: CASSKGGSGANVLTF.

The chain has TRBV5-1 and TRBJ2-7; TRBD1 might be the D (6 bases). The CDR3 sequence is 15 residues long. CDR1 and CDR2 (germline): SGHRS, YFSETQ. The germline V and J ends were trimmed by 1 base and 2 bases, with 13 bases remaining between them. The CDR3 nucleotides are TGCGCCAGCAGCTTGTCCCCAGGGGAAGCCTACGAGCAGTACTTC. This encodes CASSLSPGEAYEQYF.

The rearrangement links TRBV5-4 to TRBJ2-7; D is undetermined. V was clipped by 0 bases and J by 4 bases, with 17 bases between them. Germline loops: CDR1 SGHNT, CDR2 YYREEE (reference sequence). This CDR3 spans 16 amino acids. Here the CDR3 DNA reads TGTGCCAGCAGCTTGGCCTTGGGCCCCGGCCTGTACGAGCAGTACTTC. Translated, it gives CASSLALGPGLYEQYF.

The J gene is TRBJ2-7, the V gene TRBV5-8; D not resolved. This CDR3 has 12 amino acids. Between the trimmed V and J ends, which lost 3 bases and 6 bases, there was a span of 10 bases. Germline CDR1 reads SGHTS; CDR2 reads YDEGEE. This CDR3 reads CASSYTPSEQYF. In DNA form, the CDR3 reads TGTGCCAGCAGCTATACTCCGAGCGAGCAGTACTTC.

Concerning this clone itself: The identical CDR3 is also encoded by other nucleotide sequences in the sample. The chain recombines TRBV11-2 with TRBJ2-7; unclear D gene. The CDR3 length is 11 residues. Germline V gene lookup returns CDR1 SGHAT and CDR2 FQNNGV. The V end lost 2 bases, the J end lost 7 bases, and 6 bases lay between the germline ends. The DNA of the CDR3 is TGTGCCAGCAGCTTACCTGGGGAGCAGTACTTC. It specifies CASSLPGEQYF. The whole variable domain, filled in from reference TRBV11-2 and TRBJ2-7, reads EAGVAQSPRYKIIEKRQSVAFWCNPISGHATLYWYQQILGQGPKLLIQFQNNGVVDDSQLPKDRFSAERLKGVDSTLKIQPAKLEDSAVYLCASSLPGEQYFGPGTRLTVT.

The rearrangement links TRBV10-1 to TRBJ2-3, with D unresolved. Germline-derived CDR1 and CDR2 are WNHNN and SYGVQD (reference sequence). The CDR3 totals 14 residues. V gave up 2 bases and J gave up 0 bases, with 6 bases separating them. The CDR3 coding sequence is TGCGCCAGCAGTGAGCGATCTAGCACAGATACGCAGTATTTT. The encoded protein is CASSERSSTDTQYF.

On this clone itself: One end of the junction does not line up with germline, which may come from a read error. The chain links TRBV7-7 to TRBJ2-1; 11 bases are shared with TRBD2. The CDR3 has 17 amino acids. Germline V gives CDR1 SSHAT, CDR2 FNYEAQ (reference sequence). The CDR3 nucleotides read TGTGCTAGCAGCTCACTAGCGGGAGACCCCTTATACAATGAGCAGTTCTTC. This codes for CASSSLAGDPLYNEQFF.

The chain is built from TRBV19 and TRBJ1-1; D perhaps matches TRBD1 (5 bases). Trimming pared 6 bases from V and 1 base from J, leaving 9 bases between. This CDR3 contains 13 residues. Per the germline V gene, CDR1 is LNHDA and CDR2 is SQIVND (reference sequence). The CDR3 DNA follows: TGTGCCAGTAGAACGGGGACGAACACTGAAGCTTTCTTT. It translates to CASRTGTNTEAFF.

As DNA, the CDR3 is TGCAGCGTCCACCGCCCGGGGGCAGGGCCCGAGCAGTACTTC. This translates into CSVHRPGAGPEQYF. The chain employs TRBV29-1 and TRBJ2-7; D may correspond to TRBD1 or TRBD2 (6 bases each). Germline CDR1 reads SQVTM; CDR2 reads ANQGSEA. The V gene lost 6 bases and the J gene lost 6 bases, with 21 bases spanning the gap. The CDR3 extends over 14 amino acids.

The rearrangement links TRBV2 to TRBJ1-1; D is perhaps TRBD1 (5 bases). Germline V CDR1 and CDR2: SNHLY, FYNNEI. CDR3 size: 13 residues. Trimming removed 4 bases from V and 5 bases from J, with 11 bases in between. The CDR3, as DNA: TGTGCCAGCAGTGTGGGCCAGGGAACTGAAGCTTTCTTT. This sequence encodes CASSVGQGTEAFF.